These T cell receptor beta chains were read from a single sample in a study of blood T cell repertoires in COVID-19. Generated by immunoSEQ multiplex PCR, the TCRdb table keeps only in-frame clones and is missing some. The sample records roughly 43,000 clones, about nine tenths being singletons. Specimen: peripheral blood. Every receptor here comes from a man between 60 and 75 years old with active COVID-19. CDR3s include the opening cysteine and the closing phenylalanine or tryptophan. Fields, in order: V gene, D gene, J gene, clone size, CDR3 protein, CDR3 DNA. D genes are given only for firm matches. Some rows mark clone size as missing; the rest say once, few, many or name a class of expanded clone.

TRBV11-2	TRBD1	TRBJ1-1	NA	CASSLQGAGAEAFF	TGTGCCAGCAGCCTACAGGGGGCCGGGGCTGAAGCTTTCTTT
TRBV9	TRBD2	TRBJ2-2	NA	CASSVVAGEGELFF	TGTGCCAGCAGCGTAGTAGCGGGAGAAGGGGAGCTGTTTTTT
TRBV29-1	NA	TRBJ2-5	NA	CSGLQGESETQYF	TGCAGCGGCTTACAGGGAGAATCCGAGACCCAGTACTTC
TRBV5-1	NA	TRBJ2-6	once	CASSLEGVAGANVLTF	TGCGCCAGCAGCTTGGAGGGGGTGGCTGGGGCCAACGTCCTGACTTTC
TRBV28	NA	TRBJ2-5	NA	CASSLGGAYQETQYF	TGTGCCAGCAGTCTAGGGGGGGCGTACCAAGAGACCCAGTACTTC
TRBV3-1/TRBV3-2	TRBD2	TRBJ2-1	NA	CASSPAGSSSYNEQFF	TGTGCCAGCAGCCCAGCGGGATCCAGCTCCTACAATGAGCAGTTCTTC
TRBV5-6	TRBD1	TRBJ1-1	NA	CASSFGQGLGVEAFF	TGTGCCAGCAGCTTCGGACAGGGCCTGGGGGTTGAAGCTTTCTTT
TRBV10-3	NA	TRBJ2-7	NA	CAISSLRETGNEQYF	TGTGCCATCAGTTCCCTCCGGGAGACGGGCAACGAGCAGTACTTC
TRBV6-1	NA	TRBJ2-7	NA	CASSDPIQGFYEQYF	TGTGCCAGCAGTGACCCGATTCAGGGTTTCTACGAGCAGTACTTC
TRBV11-2	TRBD2	TRBJ2-5	NA	CASSLGLASQETQYF	TGTGCCAGCAGCTTGGGACTAGCGAGCCAAGAGACCCAGTACTTC
TRBV30	NA	TRBJ1-6	NA	CAWSRPGDSHSPLHF	TGTGCCTGGTCACGACCAGGGGATTCCCATTCACCCCTCCACTTT
TRBV7-3	TRBD2	TRBJ2-4	NA	CASSTERDAGKNIQYF	TGTGCCAGCAGCACTGAGCGGGATGCGGGTAAAAACATTCAGTACTTC
TRBV9	TRBD2	TRBJ2-1	once	CASSNRLAGGMGNEQFF	TGTGCCAGCAGCAACCGTTTAGCGGGAGGGATGGGAAATGAGCAGTTCTTC
TRBV18	NA	TRBJ1-3	NA	CASSPGGGYSGNTIYF	TGTGCCAGCTCACCCGGCGGGGGCTACTCTGGAAACACCATATATTTT
TRBV19	NA	TRBJ2-2	NA	CASSIPGLKGELFF	TGTGCCAGTAGTATCCCCGGACTGAAGGGGGAGCTGTTTTTT
TRBV5-4	NA	TRBJ2-2	NA	CASSFPTGRKTGELFF	TGTGCCAGCAGCTTTCCGACAGGGAGGAAAACCGGGGAGCTGTTTTTT
TRBV18	NA	TRBJ2-2	NA	CASHRENTGELFF	TGTGCCAGCCACAGGGAGAACACCGGGGAGCTGTTTTTT
TRBV20-1	NA	TRBJ2-7	NA	CSAAPGGEQYF	TGCAGTGCCGCCCCCGGGGGCGAGCAGTACTTC
TRBV3-1/TRBV3-2	NA	TRBJ1-3	few	CASSQDPRVHSGNTIYF	TGTGCCAGCAGCCAAGACCCCAGGGTCCACTCTGGAAACACCATATATTTT
TRBV18	TRBD2	TRBJ2-7	once	CASSPGLAGVDEQYF	TGTGCCAGCTCACCAGGACTAGCGGGAGTCGACGAGCAGTACTTC
TRBV30	NA	TRBJ1-5	NA	CAWSVLGGQPQHF	TGTGCCTGGAGTGTACTTGGGGGCCAGCCCCAGCATTTT
TRBV5-1	TRBD1	TRBJ1-1	NA	CASRTGGVSTEAFF	TGCGCCAGCAGAACAGGGGGCGTAAGTACTGAAGCTTTCTTT
TRBV7-2	NA	TRBJ2-1	NA	CASSLARDFYNEQFF	TGTGCCAGCAGCTTAGCGCGGGATTTCTACAATGAGCAGTTCTTC
TRBV5-1	NA	TRBJ2-3	once	CASSSRELSPTDTQYF	TGCGCCAGCAGCTCGCGTGAGCTGTCCCCCACAGATACGCAGTATTTT
TRBV10-3	NA	TRBJ2-6	NA	CAISVEGGFPGANVLTF	TGTGCCATCAGTGTTGAGGGGGGGTTCCCTGGGGCCAACGTCCTGACTTTC
TRBV27	TRBD2	TRBJ2-1	NA	CASSFWTSGSNEQFF	TGTGCCAGCAGTTTCTGGACTAGCGGGAGCAATGAGCAGTTCTTC
TRBV6-5	NA	TRBJ1-1	NA	CASSYLGNTEAFF	TGTGCCAGCAGTTACCTAGGAAACACTGAAGCTTTCTTT
TRBV10-3	NA	TRBJ2-7	NA	CAVRGMITYEQYF	TGTGCCGTAAGGGGGATGATAACCTACGAGCAGTACTTC
TRBV5-6	NA	TRBJ2-7	few	CASSSPNREQYF	TGTGCCAGCAGCTCACCTAATCGGGAGCAGTACTTC
TRBV5-1	NA	TRBJ1-1	few	CASSLMEETEAFF	TGCGCCAGCAGCTTGATGGAGGAGACTGAAGCTTTCTTT
TRBV18	NA	TRBJ2-1	NA	CASSPARGSYNEQFF	TGTGCCAGCTCACCCGCCCGGGGGTCCTACAATGAGCAGTTCTTC
TRBV9	TRBD1	TRBJ2-1	NA	CASSVRDRGDEQFF	TGTGCCAGCAGCGTACGGGACAGGGGTGATGAGCAGTTCTTC
TRBV2	NA	TRBJ1-5	NA	CASSPGDSNQPQHF	TGTGCCAGCAGCCCAGGGGATAGCAATCAGCCCCAGCATTTT
TRBV7-9	TRBD1	TRBJ1-5	NA	CASSLDGTVSDQPQHF	TGTGCCAGCAGCCTGGACGGGACAGTAAGCGACCAGCCCCAGCATTTT